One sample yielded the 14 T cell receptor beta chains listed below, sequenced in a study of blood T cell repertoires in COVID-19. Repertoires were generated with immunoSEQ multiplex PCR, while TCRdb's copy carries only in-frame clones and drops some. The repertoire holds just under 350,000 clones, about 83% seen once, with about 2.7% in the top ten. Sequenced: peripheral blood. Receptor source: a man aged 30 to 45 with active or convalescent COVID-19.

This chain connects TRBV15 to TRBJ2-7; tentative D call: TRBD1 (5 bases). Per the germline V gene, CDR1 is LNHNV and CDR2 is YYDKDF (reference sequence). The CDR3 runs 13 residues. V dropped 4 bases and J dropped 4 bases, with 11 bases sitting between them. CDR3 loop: CATSIGQGYEQYF. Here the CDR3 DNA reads TGTGCCACCAGCATAGGTCAGGGATACGAGCAGTACTTC. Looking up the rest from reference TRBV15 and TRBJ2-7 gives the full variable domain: DAMVIQNPRYQVTQFGKPVTLSCSQTLNHNVMYWYQQKSSQAPKLLFHYYDKDFNNEADTPDNFQSRRPNTSFCFLDIRSPGLGDTAMYLCATSIGQGYEQYFGPGTRLTVT.

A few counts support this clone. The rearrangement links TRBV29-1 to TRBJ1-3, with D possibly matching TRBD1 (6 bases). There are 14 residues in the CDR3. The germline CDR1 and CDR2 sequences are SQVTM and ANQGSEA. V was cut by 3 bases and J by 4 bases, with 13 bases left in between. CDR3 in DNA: TGCAGCGTTGACGATACAGGGACGGGAAACACCATATATTTT. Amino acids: CSVDDTGTGNTIYF.

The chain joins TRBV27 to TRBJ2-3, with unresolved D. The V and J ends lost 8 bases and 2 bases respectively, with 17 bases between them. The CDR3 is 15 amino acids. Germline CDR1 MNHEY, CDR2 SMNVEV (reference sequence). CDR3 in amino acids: CASGSRILPTDTQYF. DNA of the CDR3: TGTGCCAGCGGATCTAGAATCCTACCCACAGATACGCAGTATTTT.

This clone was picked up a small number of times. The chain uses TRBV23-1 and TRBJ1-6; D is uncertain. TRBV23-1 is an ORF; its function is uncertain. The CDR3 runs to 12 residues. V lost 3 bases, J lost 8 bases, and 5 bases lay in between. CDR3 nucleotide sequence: TGCGCCAGCAGTCACATTGATTCACCCCTCCACTTT. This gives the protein CASSHIDSPLHF.

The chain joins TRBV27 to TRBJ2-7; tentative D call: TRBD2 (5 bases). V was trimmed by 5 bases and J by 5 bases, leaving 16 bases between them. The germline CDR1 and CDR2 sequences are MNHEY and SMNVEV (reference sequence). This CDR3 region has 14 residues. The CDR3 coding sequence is TGTGCCAGCAGTCCTTTTGAGGGCGGCGACGAGCAGTACTTC. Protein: CASSPFEGGDEQYF.

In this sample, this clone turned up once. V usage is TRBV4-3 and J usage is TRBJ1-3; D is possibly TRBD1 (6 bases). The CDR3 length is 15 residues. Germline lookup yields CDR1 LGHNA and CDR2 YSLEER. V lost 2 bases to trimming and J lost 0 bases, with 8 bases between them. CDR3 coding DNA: TGCGCCAGCAGCCAACAGACAGGCTCTGGAAACACCATATATTTT. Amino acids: CASSQQTGSGNTIYF.

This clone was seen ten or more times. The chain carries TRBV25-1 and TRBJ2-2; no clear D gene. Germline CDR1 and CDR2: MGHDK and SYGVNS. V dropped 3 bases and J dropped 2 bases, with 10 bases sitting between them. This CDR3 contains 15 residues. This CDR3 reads CASSDPGLNTGELFF. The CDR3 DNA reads TGTGCCAGCAGTGATCCGGGTCTTAACACCGGGGAGCTGTTTTTT.

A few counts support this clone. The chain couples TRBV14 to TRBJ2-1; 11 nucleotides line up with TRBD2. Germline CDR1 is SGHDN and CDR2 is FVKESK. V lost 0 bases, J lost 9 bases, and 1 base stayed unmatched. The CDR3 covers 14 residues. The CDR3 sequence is CASSQELAGAEQFF. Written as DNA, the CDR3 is TGTGCCAGCAGCCAAGAACTAGCGGGGGCTGAGCAGTTCTTC.

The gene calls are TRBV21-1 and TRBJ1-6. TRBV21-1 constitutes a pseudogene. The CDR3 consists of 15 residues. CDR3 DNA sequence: TGTGCCAGCAGAAACCAACAACGGGGTAATTCACCCCTCCACTTT. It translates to CASRNQQRGNSPLHF.

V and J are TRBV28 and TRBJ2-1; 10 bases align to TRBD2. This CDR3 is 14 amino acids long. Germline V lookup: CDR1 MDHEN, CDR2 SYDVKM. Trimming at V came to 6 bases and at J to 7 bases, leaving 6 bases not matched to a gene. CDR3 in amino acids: CASRIASGRNEQFF. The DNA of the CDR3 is TGTGCCAGCAGGATCGCTAGCGGGAGAAATGAGCAGTTCTTC.

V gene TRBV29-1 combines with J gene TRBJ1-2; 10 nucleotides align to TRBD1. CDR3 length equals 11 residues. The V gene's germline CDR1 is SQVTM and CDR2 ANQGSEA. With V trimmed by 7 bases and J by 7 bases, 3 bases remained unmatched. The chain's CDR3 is CSDRTGGGYTF. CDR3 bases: TGCAGCGATCGGACAGGGGGTGGCTACACCTTC.

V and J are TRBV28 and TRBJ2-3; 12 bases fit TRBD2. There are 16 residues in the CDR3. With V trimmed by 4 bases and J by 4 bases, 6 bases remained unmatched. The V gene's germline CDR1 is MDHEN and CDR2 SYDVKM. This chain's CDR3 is CASSSWTSGIPDTQYF. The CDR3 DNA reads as TGTGCCAGCAGTTCTTGGACTAGCGGGATTCCAGATACGCAGTATTTT.

CDR3 protein: CASSPLLGLEPVNEQFF. The CDR3 DNA sequence: TGTGCCAGCAGCCCCCTCCTGGGACTAGAGCCGGTCAATGAGCAGTTCTTC. This chain joins TRBV9 and TRBJ2-1, with 8 positions matching TRBD2. Trimming took 4 bases from V and 6 from J; bases not matched to a gene: 15. From germline, CDR1 is SGDLS and CDR2 YYNGEE. CDR3 length: 17 amino acids.

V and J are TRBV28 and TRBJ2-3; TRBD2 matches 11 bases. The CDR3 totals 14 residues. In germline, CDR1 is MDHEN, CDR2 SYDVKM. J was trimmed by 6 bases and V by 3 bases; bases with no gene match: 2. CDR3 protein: CASSLGLAVDTQYF. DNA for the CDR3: TGTGCCAGCAGTTTGGGACTAGCGGTCGATACGCAGTATTTT.